What follows are 16 T cell receptor beta chains derived from one specimen sequenced in a study of shared clonotypes between healthy human individuals. Clones were read by immunoSEQ multiplex PCR, and TCRdb kept only the in-frame ones, dropping some. The table includes more than 2 million clones, roughly 93% detected once. As defined, naive CD8 cells were CD45RO-negative and positively selected for CCR7, with terminally differentiated effector memory CD45RA+ cells excluded. Sequencing was carried out using naive CD8+ T cells from PBMCs. Receptor source: a man between 18 and 35 years old in good health. Some clones in this sample may be carry-over from other donors' samples.

This clone was seen a few times. The chain is built from TRBV6-6 and TRBJ2-5; TRBD1 agrees at 7 bases. Per the germline V gene, CDR1 is MNHNY and CDR2 is SVGAGI (reference sequence). The CDR3 spans 14 residues. Trimming removed 5 bases from V and 1 base from J; junction bases left unmatched: 4. CDR3 loop: CASSDRDSQETQYF. The CDR3, as DNA: TGTGCCAGCAGTGACCGGGACAGCCAAGAGACCCAGTACTTC.

The V and J genes are TRBV5-6 and TRBJ2-1; 7 bases match TRBD2. V dropped 2 bases and J dropped 16; count of bases not matched to a gene: 9. The germline V gene has CDR1 SGHDT and CDR2 YYEEEE. This CDR3 has 12 amino acids. DNA of the CDR3: TGTGCCAGCAGCTTCCCGGGGACTATATTATTCTTC. This sequence encodes CASSFPGTILFF.

The chain employs TRBV9 and TRBJ1-2; possibly TRBD1 for D (5 bases). CDR1 and CDR2 from the germline V gene are SGDLS and YYNGEE. V dropped 4 bases and J dropped 1 base, with 17 bases sitting between them. The CDR3 totals 16 residues. For the CDR3, the DNA is TGTGCCAGCAGCACCGGGGACGGGAACTATAACTATGGCTACACCTTC. Protein: CASSTGDGNYNYGYTF. Full variable domain (rest looked up from reference TRBV9 and TRBJ1-2): DSGVTQTPKHLITATGQRVTLRCSPRSGDLSVYWYQQSLDQGLQFLIQYYNGEERAKGNILERFSAQQFPDLHSELNLSSLELGDSALYFCASSTGDGNYNYGYTFGSGTRLTVV.

CDR3 sequence (DNA): TGCGCCAGACCAAAAGAGGGGTTCAATCAGCCCCAGCATTTT. Its protein product is CARPKEGFNQPQHF. This sequence joins TRBV5-1 and TRBJ1-5; a possible D gene is TRBD1 (5 bases). The CDR3 is 14 amino acids. Germline V CDR1 and CDR2: SGHRS, YFSETQ. Trimming left V 8 bases short and J 3 bases short, with 15 bases between.

V usage is TRBV27 and J usage is TRBJ1-1; D not certain. The germline gives CDR1 MNHEY, CDR2 SMNVEV (reference sequence). The V end lost 3 bases, the J end lost 5 bases, and 13 bases lay between the germline ends. CDR3 length: 14 residues. This CDR3 is CASSLAPVLTEAFF. CDR3 DNA sequence: TGTGCCAGCAGTTTGGCCCCGGTCCTTACTGAAGCTTTCTTT.

The rearrangement uses TRBV7-9 and TRBJ2-7; D might be TRBD1 (5 bases). The CDR3 spans 16 residues. V was clipped by 1 base and J by 4 bases, with 17 bases between them. Germline V gene data show CDR1 as SEHNR and CDR2 as FQNEAQ (reference sequence). CDR3 nucleotide sequence: TGTGCCAGCAGCTTAGAATTAGGCCCAGGGCCATACGAGCAGTACTTC. It encodes CASSLELGPGPYEQYF.

The V call is TRBV9, the J call TRBJ2-7; possible D gene TRBD2, 6 bases. The germline V gene encodes CDR1 SGDLS and CDR2 YYNGEE. This CDR3 is built from 15 residues. The V end lost 5 bases, the J end lost 2 bases, and 17 bases lay between the germline ends. The CDR3 here is CASSPTGASTYEQYF. The CDR3 region has the DNA TGTGCCAGCAGTCCCACGGGAGCCTCGACCTACGAGCAGTACTTC. Based on the CDR3 plus reference TRBV9 and TRBJ2-7, the full variable domain is DSGVTQTPKHLITATGQRVTLRCSPRSGDLSVYWYQQSLDQGLQFLIQYYNGEERAKGNILERFSAQQFPDLHSELNLSSLELGDSALYFCASSPTGASTYEQYFGPGTRLTVT.

The J gene is TRBJ2-3, the V gene TRBV28; D is perhaps TRBD2 (6 bases). Trimming left V 6 bases short and J 2 bases short, with 24 bases between. The CDR3 runs 18 residues. Germline loops: CDR1 MDHEN, CDR2 SYDVKM. In DNA form, the CDR3 reads TGTGCCAGCAGCCCTATAGTGAGGGCGGGGAGTCACACAGATACGCAGTATTTT. Its translation: CASSPIVRAGSHTDTQYF.

This clone was counted a few times. J is TRBJ2-5 and V is TRBV29-1; no clear D gene. V lost 5 bases, J lost 4 bases, and 14 bases lay in between. The CDR3 is 13 amino acids. CDR1 and CDR2 (germline): SQVTM, ANQGSEA. CDR3 region: CSVRKRPGETQYF. As DNA, the CDR3 is TGCAGCGTTAGGAAGAGGCCGGGAGAGACCCAGTACTTC.

The chain carries TRBV28 and TRBJ2-2; TRBD2 aligns across 7 bases. Looked up from germline, CDR1 is MDHEN and CDR2 is SYDVKM. V lost 6 bases, J lost 5 bases, and 9 bases stayed unmatched. The CDR3 consists of 15 residues. CDR3 region: CASSPQREGTGELFF. CDR3 DNA sequence: TGTGCCAGCAGCCCACAGAGGGAGGGAACCGGGGAGCTGTTTTTT.

For this clone: Distinct nucleotide sequences in the sample also encode this CDR3. The chain couples TRBV5-4 to TRBJ1-1; D uncertain. Trimming pared 4 bases from V and 3 bases from J, leaving 10 bases between. This CDR3 contains 13 residues. Germline V gene lookup returns CDR1 SGHNT and CDR2 YYREEE (reference sequence). The CDR3 region is CASSPGRDTEAFF. CDR3 DNA: TGTGCCAGCAGCCCTGGGAGGGACACTGAAGCTTTCTTT. Full variable domain (remainder filled in from reference TRBV5-4 and TRBJ1-1): ETGVTQSPTHLIKTRGQQVTLRCSSQSGHNTVSWYQQALGQGPQFIFQYYREEENGRGNFPPRFSGLQFPNYSSELNVNALELDDSALYLCASSPGRDTEAFFGQGTRLTVV.

The chain is built from TRBV27 and TRBJ2-1, with 9 positions matching TRBD2. The germline V gene encodes CDR1 MNHEY and CDR2 SMNVEV (reference sequence). This CDR3 contains 16 residues. Trimming removed 6 bases from V and 4 bases from J; junction bases left unmatched: 10. CDR3 sequence reads: CASSSITSGPYNEQFF. CDR3 nucleotide sequence: TGTGCCAGCAGCTCCATTACTAGCGGGCCGTACAATGAGCAGTTCTTC.

The CDR3: CATRNPQSPYEQYF. CDR3 DNA: TGTGCCACCCGAAACCCGCAGTCTCCCTACGAGCAGTACTTC. The chain links TRBV10-3 to TRBJ2-7; D is unclear. V lost 10 bases, J lost 2 bases, and 18 bases lay in between. CDR1 is ENHRY, CDR2 SYGVKD, per germline. The CDR3 runs to 14 residues.

The rearrangement uses TRBV19 and TRBJ2-3; D is unresolved. This CDR3 contains 14 residues. Germline V lookup: CDR1 LNHDA, CDR2 SQIVND (reference sequence). V gave up 4 bases and J gave up 0 bases, with 8 bases separating them. CDR3 bases: TGTGCCAGTAGTACTCACTCTAGCACAGATACGCAGTATTTT. Translated: CASSTHSSTDTQYF.

The V and J genes are TRBV19 and TRBJ1-4; D might be TRBD1 (5 bases). The V gene lost 7 bases and the J gene lost 1 base, with 10 bases spanning the gap. The CDR3 is 14 residues long. Germline V gene data show CDR1 as LNHDA and CDR2 as SQIVND (reference sequence). CDR3 residues: CASTRRVTNEKLFF. The CDR3 DNA follows: TGTGCCAGTACCCGCAGGGTAACTAATGAAAAACTGTTTTTT.

A word on this clone: Other DNA sequences in this sample translate to the same CDR3. The chain recombines TRBV11-2 with TRBJ2-3; no clear D gene. From germline, CDR1 is SGHAT and CDR2 FQNNGV. Deletions cut 1 base from V and 6 bases from J, with 5 bases between. The CDR3 length is 12 residues. The CDR3 loop is CASSLAADTQYF. In DNA form, the CDR3 reads TGTGCCAGCAGCTTAGCAGCCGATACGCAGTATTTT.